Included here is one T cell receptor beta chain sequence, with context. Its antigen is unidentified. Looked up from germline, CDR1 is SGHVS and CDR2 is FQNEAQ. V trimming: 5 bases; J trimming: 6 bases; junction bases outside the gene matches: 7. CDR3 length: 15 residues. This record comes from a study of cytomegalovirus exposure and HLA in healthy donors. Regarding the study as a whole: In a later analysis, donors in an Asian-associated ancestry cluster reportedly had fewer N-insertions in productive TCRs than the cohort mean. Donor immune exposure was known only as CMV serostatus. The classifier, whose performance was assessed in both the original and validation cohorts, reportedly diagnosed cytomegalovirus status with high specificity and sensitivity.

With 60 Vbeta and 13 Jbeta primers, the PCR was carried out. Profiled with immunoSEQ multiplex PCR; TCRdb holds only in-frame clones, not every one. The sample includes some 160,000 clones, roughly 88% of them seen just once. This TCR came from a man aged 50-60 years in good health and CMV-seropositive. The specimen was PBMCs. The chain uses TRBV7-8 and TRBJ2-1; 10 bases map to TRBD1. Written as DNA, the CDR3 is TGTGCCAGCAGCCCGGGACAGGGGCACGGCAATGAGCAGTTCTTC. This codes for CASSPGQGHGNEQFF.